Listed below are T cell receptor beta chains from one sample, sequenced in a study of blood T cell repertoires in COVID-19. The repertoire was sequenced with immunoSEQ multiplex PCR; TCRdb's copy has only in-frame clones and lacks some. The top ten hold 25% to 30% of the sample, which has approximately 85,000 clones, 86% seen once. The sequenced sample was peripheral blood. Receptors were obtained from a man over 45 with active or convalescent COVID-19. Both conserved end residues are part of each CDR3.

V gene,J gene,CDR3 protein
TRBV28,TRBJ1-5,CASSLGGTNQPQHF
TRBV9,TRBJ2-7,CASSVGSGGPYEQYF
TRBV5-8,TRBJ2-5,CASRRQETQYF
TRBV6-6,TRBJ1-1,CASSRPGQGRLNTEAFF
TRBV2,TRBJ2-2,CASSVELAGSNTGELFF
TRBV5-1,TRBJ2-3,CASSLPGLAGGDTQYF
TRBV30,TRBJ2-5,CAWSAGYQETQYF
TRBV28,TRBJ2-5,CASSGGTWVAETQYF
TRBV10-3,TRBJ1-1,CAIRGQSEAFF
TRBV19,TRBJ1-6,CASTSPTTGSVGPLHF
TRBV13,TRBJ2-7,CASSQVGRGGHYEQYF
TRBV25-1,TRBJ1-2,CASSESGGYGYTF
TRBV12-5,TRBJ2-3,CASGPPYQEVLAGNWTDTQYF
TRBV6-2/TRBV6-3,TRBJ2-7,CASSFPDRGGYEQYF
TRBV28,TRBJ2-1,CASSSPSGIHNEQFF
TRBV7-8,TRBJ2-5,CASSLSQGASETQYF
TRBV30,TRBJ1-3,CAWSVEGAAGNTIYF
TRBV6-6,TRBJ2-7,CASSYPLAATYEQYF
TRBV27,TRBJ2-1,CASNLDGSYNEQFF
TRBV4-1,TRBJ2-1,CASSQPGSLGYEQFF
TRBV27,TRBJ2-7,CASVKIGLAGSSYEQYF
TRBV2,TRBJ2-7,CASSEAAWYEQYF
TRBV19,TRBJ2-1,CASSRDSYNEQFF
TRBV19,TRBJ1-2,CASTRQGMHGYTF
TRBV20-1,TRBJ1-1,CSAARGEEAFF
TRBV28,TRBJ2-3,CASTPGGDTQYF
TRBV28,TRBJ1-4,CASSPGQGKSGTNEKLFF
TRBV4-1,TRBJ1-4,CASSQGLPGKYEKLFF
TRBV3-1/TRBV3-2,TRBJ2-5,CASSQDGGLPGETQYF
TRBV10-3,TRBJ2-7,CAISESPGQGVHEQYF
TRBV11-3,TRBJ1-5,CASSLVGQIVSAPERGAQHF
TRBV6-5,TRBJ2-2,CASRSLTGELFF
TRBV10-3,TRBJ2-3,CAIGIETSGSTDTQYF
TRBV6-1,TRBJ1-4,CASSPITGAPFF
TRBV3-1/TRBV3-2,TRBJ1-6,CASSPGPGVMTPLHF
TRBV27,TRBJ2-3,CASGQPGLVPPTTDTQYF
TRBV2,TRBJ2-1,CASSELAGGPINEQFF
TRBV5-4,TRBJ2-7,CASSFGPDYEQYF
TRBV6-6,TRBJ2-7,CASSTGYEQYF
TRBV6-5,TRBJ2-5,CASSYSVVPETQYF
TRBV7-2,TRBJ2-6,CASSLVVSGANVLTF
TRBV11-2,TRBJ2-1,CASSLGASGNYNEQFF
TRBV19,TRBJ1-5,CASSISGSNQPQHF
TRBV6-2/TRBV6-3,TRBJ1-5,CASSQQGGRQPQHF
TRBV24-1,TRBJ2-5,CATSDPGRGRDKETQYF
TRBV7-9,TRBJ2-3,CASSLSTSTDTQYF
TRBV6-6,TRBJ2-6,CAGSPLRLPAGANVLTF
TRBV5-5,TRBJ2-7,CASSLPDRGVNEQYF
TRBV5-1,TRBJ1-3,CASSLAAGNTIYF
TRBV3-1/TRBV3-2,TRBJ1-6,CASSRQVSPLHF